This T cell receptor (beta chain) was captured in a study of Tregs in tolerant kidney transplant recipients (dated by TCRdb to between 2018 and 2021). In the study overall: The transplants used related donors with nonmyeloablative bone marrow transplantation, and mixed chimerism in the human trials was transient. TCRbeta sequencing was used in the study to identify donor-specific regulatory T cells before combined kidney and bone marrow transplantation, and the identified cells were then tracked after transplant. Overall results and qualifications from the work: Donor-specific Treg expansion exceeded global Treg expansion in tolerant patients, suggesting antigen-driven rather than nonspecific expansion. The most biologically relevant and donor-specific TCRbeta repertoire appeared to be identified by expanding Tregs with activated donor B cells. Because the study included only a small number of patients, the results must be confirmed in larger populations and under other immunosuppression protocols. PCR primers changed over time for some patients, so nucleotide-level comparison across those patients' samples was not possible. Biological reproducibility was not directly assessed, although technical replication error appeared to be minimal.

In light of the paper, this sample's time point label describes: blood sample drawn before combined kidney and bone marrow transplant. Thawed PBMCs were FACS-sorted into unstimulated Tregs (CD4+CD25+CD127-), CD4+ non-Tregs (CD4+CD25-), CD4 cells and CD8 cells. Thawed PBMCs were rested overnight at 37 degrees C with about 200 IU/ml IL-2 before Treg sorting. Several combined kidney and bone marrow transplant recipients from the ITN036ST trial were included as patients, and samples were available only from these trial subjects. Healthy control blood was separated into PBMCs by Ficoll density gradient and cryopreserved, and patient PBMCs were collected both before and after transplant. Deletion took 2 bases off V and 4 bases off J, with a span of 11 bases between the germline ends. CDR1 MNHEY and CDR2 SVGAGI are derived from the germline V gene. The CDR3 spans 14 residues, from the cysteine through the phenylalanine. This entry keeps only the CDR3 DNA: 42 bases, framed from base 1.

For TCRbeta CDR3 sequencing, genomic DNA from the sorted cells was extracted using the QIAGEN DNeasy Blood and Tissue Kit. High-throughput TCRbeta CDR3 sequencing, including PCR amplification with bias correction and internal controls, was performed commercially through immunoSEQ. As for the original processing: Unique productive TCRbeta sequences were defined by CDR3 nucleotide sequence where primers matched, otherwise by CDR3 amino acid sequence with Vbeta and Jbeta genes. To correct sorting error, sequences shared between sorted populations at a frequency ratio of 2:1 or less were removed; the rest were assigned to the higher population. A sequence counted as donor-reactive if, in CFSE-low cells, the sequence had a frequency of at least 0.01% and was expanded at least 5-fold compared with unstimulated cells. Jensen-Shannon divergence calculated on the top 100 TCRbeta sequences ranked by frequency was used to measure repertoire divergence. For samples with multiple sequencing runs, sorting error was corrected separately for each run before the runs were pooled. In its TCRdb copy, this immuneACCESS table keeps in-frame sequences only and misses some clones. Where compared with another copy, unresolved V genes explain less than half of these, and the others have no known cause. V and J calls and clone size are those listed in that table; D and trimming were worked out from the DNA. Within this sample are tens of thousands of clones, with around 93% of them counted one time only. The ten largest clones take up 0.34% of the sample.

About this clone itself: Its antigen remains unidentified. Base qualities are not recorded, but no much larger clone differs from it by a single base.

This specimen was Tregs from blood, taken before the transplant. The sequence joins TRBV6-5 to TRBJ1-2; tentative D gene TRBD1, with 6 bases matching. The receptor's source is a human donor who received a combined kidney and bone marrow transplant. The CDR3 in this case is CASSYTTGTYGYTF. The DNA sequence reads TGTGCCAGCAGTTACACAACAGGGACCTATGGCTACACCTTC.